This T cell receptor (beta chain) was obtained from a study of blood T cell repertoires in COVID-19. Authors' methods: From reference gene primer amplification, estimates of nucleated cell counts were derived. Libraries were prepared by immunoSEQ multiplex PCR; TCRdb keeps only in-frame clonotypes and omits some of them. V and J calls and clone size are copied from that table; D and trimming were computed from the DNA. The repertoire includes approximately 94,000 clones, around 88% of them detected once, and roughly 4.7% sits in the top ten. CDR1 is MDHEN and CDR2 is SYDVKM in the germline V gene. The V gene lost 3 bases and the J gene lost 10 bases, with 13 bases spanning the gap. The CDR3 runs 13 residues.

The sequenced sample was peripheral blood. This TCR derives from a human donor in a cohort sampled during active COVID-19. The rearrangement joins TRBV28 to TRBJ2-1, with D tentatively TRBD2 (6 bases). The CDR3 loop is CASSLEVRGEQFF. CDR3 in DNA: TGTGCCAGCAGTTTGGAGGTTCGGGGGGAGCAGTTCTTC.